This TCR beta chain was retrieved from a study of T cell repertoires in cytomegalovirus infection. Overall study: It can be stated that public TCR beta signatures indicated CMV infection as well as a matching HLA type.

Many counts were recorded for this clonotype. Its antigen is not identified. V dropped 2 bases and J dropped 0; count of bases not matched to a gene: 3. This CDR3 comprises 16 residues. TCRdb re-called the reads through MiXCR, storing one row per CDR3 protein. The sample lists some 130,000 distinct CDR3 sequences; 30% to 40% were seen once. The rearrangement links TRBV12-3 or TRBV12-4 to TRBJ2-3; 9 bases align to TRBD2. Sequenced material: CD8+ T cells from cultured PBMCs, taken from culture after CMV antigen stimulation. The receptor was isolated from a human donor in good health (CMV status not recorded). Some clones in this sample may be carry-over from other donors' samples. CDR3 DNA sequence: TGTGCCAGCAGTTTACTAGCGGGGAGAAGCACAGATACGCAGTATTTT. This gives the protein CASSLLAGRSTDTQYF.